This passage covers 10 T cell receptor beta chains from one sample sequenced in a study of cytomegalovirus exposure and HLA in healthy donors. The PCR employed 60 Vbeta primers together with 13 Jbeta primers. Generated by immunoSEQ multiplex PCR, the TCRdb table keeps only in-frame clones and is missing some. The sample shows about 140,000 clones, about four fifths of them seen only once. Input material: PBMCs. The receptors stem from a male donor in good health and CMV-seropositive.

The chain has TRBV5-1 and TRBJ2-3, with a possible D match to TRBD1 (5 bases). The V end lost 2 bases, the J end lost 5 bases, and 12 bases lay between the germline ends. CDR3 size: 14 residues. The germline CDR1 and CDR2 sequences are SGHRS and YFSETQ. The CDR3 here is CASSFSRVRDTQYF. The CDR3 region has the DNA TGCGCCAGCAGCTTCTCCAGGGTCCGAGATACGCAGTATTTT.

The chain couples TRBV2 to TRBJ2-5; TRBD1 is a possible D gene (6 bases). The J call may be faulty, since TRBJ2-7 better matches the DNA end. CDR1 is SNHLY, CDR2 FYNNEI, per germline. This CDR3 contains 15 residues. CDR3 nucleotides: TGTGCCAGCAGTGAGCAGGGGAAACGAATCTACGAGCAGTACTTC. Its translation is CASSEQGKRIYEQYF.

The CDR3 loop is CASSKIPGGGGYTF. CDR3 DNA sequence: TGTGCCAGCAGTAAGATCCCAGGGGGCGGTGGCTACACCTTC. V is TRBV6-1 and J is TRBJ1-2; 8 bases agree with TRBD1. Germline V lookup: CDR1 MNHNS, CDR2 SASEGT. The V segment lost 5 bases and the J segment 7 bases; nucleotides outside the gene matches: 9. The CDR3 covers 14 residues.

V gene TRBV6-1 combines with J gene TRBJ2-1, with a tentative D call TRBD1 (5 bases). The CDR3 spans 12 residues. V was clipped by 4 bases and J by 7 bases, with 8 bases between them. CDR1 and CDR2 from the germline V gene are MNHNS and SASEGT. The CDR3 region is CASSVQGNEQFF. CDR3 nucleotide sequence: TGTGCCAGCAGTGTTCAGGGAAATGAGCAGTTCTTC.

The rearrangement joins TRBV11-2 to TRBJ2-7; D is possibly TRBD2 (7 bases). The CDR3 extends over 17 amino acids. Trimming took 1 base from V and 0 from J, leaving 16 bases between them. CDR1 SGHAT and CDR2 FQNNGV come from the germline V gene. CDR3 nucleotide sequence: TGTGCCAGCAGCTTAGTCGGGGGGCAGAGGAGCTCCTACGAGCAGTACTTC. Translating it yields CASSLVGGQRSSYEQYF. The full variable domain, in which reference TRBV11-2 and TRBJ2-7 provide the parts outside the CDR3, is EAGVAQSPRYKIIEKRQSVAFWCNPISGHATLYWYQQILGQGPKLLIQFQNNGVVDDSQLPKDRFSAERLKGVDSTLKIQPAKLEDSAVYLCASSLVGGQRSSYEQYFGPGTRLTVT.

This chain links TRBV28 with TRBJ2-1, with TRBD1 matching over 7 bases. The CDR3 contains 15 residues. Unmatched junction bases numbered 11, after V lost 6 bases and J lost 6 bases. CDR1 is MDHEN and CDR2 is SYDVKM in the germline V gene. CDR3 DNA: TGTGCCAGCAGCCGACCTCTACAGGGGATCAATGAGCAGTTCTTC. It specifies CASSRPLQGINEQFF.

The rearrangement joins TRBV10-3 to TRBJ2-7, with 10 positions matching TRBD1. V dropped 5 bases and J dropped 3; count of bases not matched to a gene: 7. CDR1 ENHRY and CDR2 SYGVKD come from the germline V gene. The CDR3 is 15 residues long. The CDR3 DNA reads TGTGCCATCAGTCCCCTTCGGGACAGGGGCTACGAGCAGTACTTC. Amino acids: CAISPLRDRGYEQYF.

The rearrangement joins TRBV19 to TRBJ1-2; the match to TRBD1 covers 7 bases. Germline lookup yields CDR1 LNHDA and CDR2 SQIVND (reference sequence). With V trimmed by 3 bases and J by 7 bases, 17 bases remained unmatched. The length of the CDR3 is 17 residues. Here the CDR3 reads CASSISGTATYRSGYTF. As DNA, the CDR3 is TGTGCCAGTAGTATTAGCGGGACAGCAACTTACAGGAGTGGCTACACCTTC. The complete variable domain, with remaining parts taken from reference TRBV19 and TRBJ1-2, reads DGGITQSPKYLFRKEGQNVTLSCEQNLNHDAMYWYRQDPGQGLRLIYYSQIVNDFQKGDIAEGYSVSREKKESFPLTVTSAQKNPTAFYLCASSISGTATYRSGYTFGSGTRLTVV.

This chain uses TRBV5-6 with TRBJ1-5; tentative D call: TRBD1 (5 bases). Trimming shortened V by 3 bases and J by 1 base, and 14 bases separated the two germline ends. In germline, CDR1 is SGHDT, CDR2 YYEEEE. This CDR3 has 16 amino acids. Here the CDR3 DNA reads TGTGCCAGCAGCTACTTTCCGACAGAGAGCAATCAGCCCCAGCATTTT. It yields the protein CASSYFPTESNQPQHF.

This clone was found once. The V call is TRBV7-9, the J call TRBJ2-5; 11 nucleotides match TRBD2. This CDR3 has 16 residues. Germline V gene data show CDR1 as SEHNR and CDR2 as FQNEAQ (reference sequence). Trimming removed 5 bases from V and 5 bases from J; junction bases left unmatched: 10. The CDR3 region is CASSQILAGGLETQYF. CDR3 bases: TGTGCCAGCAGCCAGATTTTAGCGGGAGGGCTCGAGACCCAGTACTTC.